The 32 T cell receptor beta chains presented below share a single source sample, sequenced in a study of cytomegalovirus exposure and HLA in healthy donors. The PCR contained 60 Vbeta and 13 Jbeta primers. Assay used: immunoSEQ multiplex PCR; TCRdb lists only in-frame clones, some missing. This table has hundreds of thousands of clones, roughly 80% appearing once. Sequenced material: PBMCs. All receptors come from a man aged 30-40 years in good health and CMV-seronegative.

The chain uses TRBV25-1 and TRBJ1-5; 8 nucleotides line up with TRBD1. CDR1 is MGHDK and CDR2 is SYGVNS in the germline V gene. J was trimmed by 5 bases and V by 7 bases; bases with no gene match: 13. The CDR3 has 16 residues. Written as DNA, the CDR3 is TGTGCCAGCACAACCCAGGACAGGGAGGGCTATCAGCCCCAGCATTTT. Translated, it gives CASTTQDREGYQPQHF.

The chain has TRBV28 and TRBJ2-2; 11 nucleotides agree with TRBD2. Trimming took 9 bases from V and 2 from J; bases not matched to a gene: 5. The V gene's germline CDR1 is MDHEN and CDR2 SYDVKM. This CDR3 contains 15 residues. The CDR3 DNA follows: TGTGCCAGTAGACTAGCGGGGTTAAACACCGGGGAGCTGTTTTTT. Protein product: CASRLAGLNTGELFF.

The genes are TRBV5-4 and TRBJ1-1; D perhaps matches TRBD1 (6 bases). Trimming left V 3 bases short and J 4 bases short, with 13 bases between. Germline values: CDR1 SGHNT, CDR2 YYREEE (reference sequence). The CDR3 extends over 14 amino acids. The CDR3 protein is CASSSNRDGTEAFF. CDR3 in DNA: TGTGCCAGCAGCTCAAACAGGGATGGCACTGAAGCTTTCTTT.

This chain connects TRBV6-5 to TRBJ2-1; 7 nucleotides agree with TRBD1. Germline V lookup: CDR1 MNHEY, CDR2 SVGAGI. Unmatched junction bases numbered 3, after V lost 0 bases and J lost 10 bases. The CDR3 runs 13 residues. CDR3 nucleotides: TGTGCCAGCAGTTACTCGAGAGGGGGCGAGCAGTTCTTC. Its translation: CASSYSRGGEQFF.

The chain combines TRBV7-9 with TRBJ2-7, with 7 bases lining up with TRBD2. Germline V gives CDR1 SEHNR, CDR2 FQNEAQ (reference sequence). With 3 bases clipped from V and 7 bases from J, the junction kept 9 bases outside the gene matches. The CDR3 length is 14 residues. The CDR3 DNA follows: TGTGCCAGCAGCTTGGGGTGGGAGGGTCGTGAGCAGTACTTC. It is translated as CASSLGWEGREQYF.

Comments on this clone: Other nucleotide sequences from this sample produce the same CDR3. The chain uses TRBV28 and TRBJ2-2, with 7 bases aligning to TRBD2. Germline V gene lookup returns CDR1 MDHEN and CDR2 SYDVKM. With V trimmed by 2 bases and J by 3 bases, 0 bases remained unmatched. This CDR3 is 14 amino acids long. DNA of the CDR3: TGTGCCAGCAGTTTAAGCGGGGACACCGGGGAGCTGTTTTTT. It translates to CASSLSGDTGELFF.

The gene calls are TRBV23-1 and TRBJ1-5, with D maybe TRBD1 (5 bases). TRBV23-1 falls under the ORF class, with uncertain function. CDR3 length: 15 amino acids. V lost 3 bases, J lost 3 bases, and 12 bases lay in between. The DNA for the CDR3 is TGCGCCAGCAGTCAGATCCCAGGGTACAATCAGCCCCAGCATTTT. Translated: CASSQIPGYNQPQHF.

The chain employs TRBV7-9 and TRBJ2-7; D perhaps matches TRBD2 (6 bases). The germline V and J ends were trimmed by 5 bases and 0 bases, with 11 bases remaining between them. The length of the CDR3 is 14 residues. Germline values: CDR1 SEHNR, CDR2 FQNEAQ (reference sequence). CDR3 DNA: TGTGCCAGCAGCCTGGGACTGCACTCCTACGAGCAGTACTTC. It encodes CASSLGLHSYEQYF.

This chain connects TRBV27 to TRBJ1-5, with D possibly TRBD1 on 5 matching bases. Germline CDR1 reads MNHEY; CDR2 reads SMNVEV (reference sequence). The CDR3 loop spans 14 amino acids. Deletions cut 8 bases from V and 4 bases from J, with 15 bases between. The CDR3 reads CASAGTASNQPQHF. For the CDR3, the DNA is TGTGCCAGCGCCGGGACTGCCTCAAATCAGCCCCAGCATTTT.

This chain connects TRBV10-3 to TRBJ1-1; a weak D match, TRBD1 (5 bases). This CDR3 is 14 amino acids long. Trimming pared 6 bases from V and 1 base from J, leaving 12 bases between. In germline, CDR1 is ENHRY, CDR2 SYGVKD. The CDR3 nucleotides read TGTGCCATCAGCACCCCGACAGAGAACACTGAAGCTTTCTTT. This sequence encodes CAISTPTENTEAFF.

This chain joins TRBV19 and TRBJ2-5; the D gene is possibly TRBD2 (6 bases). The V gene's germline CDR1 is LNHDA and CDR2 SQIVND (reference sequence). The CDR3 covers 15 residues. V lost 4 bases and J lost 1, with 13 bases in between. The CDR3 spells CASSTGTFTQETQYF. CDR3 bases: TGTGCCAGTAGTACCGGGACTTTCACCCAAGAGACCCAGTACTTC. Drawing the rest from reference TRBV19 and TRBJ2-5, the complete variable domain is DGGITQSPKYLFRKEGQNVTLSCEQNLNHDAMYWYRQDPGQGLRLIYYSQIVNDFQKGDIAEGYSVSREKKESFPLTVTSAQKNPTAFYLCASSTGTFTQETQYFGPGTRLLVL.

The chain uses TRBV5-1 and TRBJ1-6, with 8 bases aligning to TRBD1. The germline V gene has CDR1 SGHRS and CDR2 YFSETQ. The CDR3 spans 14 residues. With V trimmed by 4 bases and J by 10 bases, 7 bases remained unmatched. In DNA form, the CDR3 reads TGCGCCAGCAGCCCCGGACAGGGTGGATCACCCCTCCACTTT. This translates into CASSPGQGGSPLHF.

This sequence joins TRBV14 and TRBJ2-7, with TRBD2 identical over 8 bases. This CDR3 is built from 17 residues. The junction had 9 bases not matched to a gene; V was cut back by 0 bases and J by 2 bases. Germline assignment: CDR1 SGHDN and CDR2 FVKESK. The CDR3, as DNA: TGTGCCAGCAGCCAAGATAGAAGCGGGGGCCTTACCTACGAGCAGTACTTC. It specifies CASSQDRSGGLTYEQYF.

This clone was detected once. The chain recombines TRBV5-4 with TRBJ2-2, with 8 bases that match TRBD1. V gave up 0 bases and J gave up 4 bases; unmatched junction bases: 2. The CDR3 has 15 residues. The germline CDR1 and CDR2 sequences are SGHNT and YYREEE (reference sequence). The CDR3 is CASSLVQGGTGELFF. The CDR3 DNA is TGTGCCAGCAGCTTGGTACAGGGGGGCACCGGGGAGCTGTTTTTT.

V usage is TRBV9 and J usage is TRBJ2-7; 7 bases fit TRBD1. This CDR3 is 15 amino acids long. Germline CDR1 SGDLS, CDR2 YYNGEE. With 4 bases clipped from V and 0 bases from J, the junction kept 7 bases outside the gene matches. The CDR3 bases are TGTGCCAGCAGCCCTTACAGGGGCTACTCCTACGAGCAGTACTTC. This encodes CASSPYRGYSYEQYF. The full variable domain, in which reference TRBV9 and TRBJ2-7 provide the parts outside the CDR3, is DSGVTQTPKHLITATGQRVTLRCSPRSGDLSVYWYQQSLDQGLQFLIQYYNGEERAKGNILERFSAQQFPDLHSELNLSSLELGDSALYFCASSPYRGYSYEQYFGPGTRLTVT.

This clone has a handful of counts. The chain has TRBV27 and TRBJ1-2; D perhaps matches TRBD1 (6 bases). Germline lookup yields CDR1 MNHEY and CDR2 SMNVEV (reference sequence). The CDR3 covers 14 residues. V was clipped by 8 bases and J by 4 bases, with 17 bases between them. Here the CDR3 reads CASQSVGGAYGYTF. CDR3 nucleotides: TGTGCCAGCCAATCGGTCGGGGGGGCCTATGGCTACACCTTC.

This clone was counted between two and nine times. The V gene is TRBV6-1, the J gene TRBJ1-1, with TRBD1 matching over 12 bases. The CDR3 runs to 17 residues. CDR1 and CDR2 (germline): MNHNS, SASEGT. Unmatched junction bases numbered 9, after V lost 2 bases and J lost 5 bases. The CDR3 nucleotides read TGTGCCAGCAGTGAAAGGGGGACAGGGGGCGTCAGGACTGAAGCTTTCTTT. It codes for CASSERGTGGVRTEAFF.

This clone was seen once. This chain connects TRBV27 to TRBJ2-7, with a weak D call TRBD1 (5 bases). Germline V lookup: CDR1 MNHEY, CDR2 SMNVEV (reference sequence). V was cut by 8 bases and J by 2 bases, with 16 bases left in between. The CDR3 covers 14 residues. CDR3 nucleotides: TGTGCCAGCGGGTTTGCAGGGTTTCCCTACGAGCAGTACTTC. This codes for CASGFAGFPYEQYF.

The chain couples TRBV7-2 to TRBJ1-1; possibly TRBD1 for D (5 bases). V lost 1 base and J lost 13, with 13 bases in between. The CDR3 extends over 12 amino acids. The germline CDR1 and CDR2 sequences are SGHTA and FQGNSA. The CDR3 sequence is CASSLGGDVSFF. As DNA, the CDR3 is TGTGCCAGCAGCTTAGGCGGGGACGTGAGTTTCTTT.

The rearrangement joins TRBV13 to TRBJ2-1, with 14 bases that match TRBD2. Germline CDR1 reads PRHDT; CDR2 reads FYEKMQ (reference sequence). J was trimmed by 4 bases and V by 4 bases; bases with no gene match: 3. The CDR3 sequence is 16 residues long. The CDR3 loop is CASSSGLAGGYNEQFF. CDR3 DNA: TGTGCCAGCAGCTCCGGACTAGCGGGGGGATACAATGAGCAGTTCTTC.

The chain combines TRBV11-3 with TRBJ2-7; D ambiguous. Trimming removed 2 bases from V and 3 bases from J, with 8 bases in between. Looked up from germline, CDR1 is SGHNT and CDR2 is YENEEA. This CDR3 has 13 amino acids. This chain's CDR3 is CASSLTANYEQYF. CDR3 nucleotide sequence: TGTGCCAGCAGCTTAACAGCTAACTACGAGCAGTACTTC.

The chain employs TRBV6-1 and TRBJ2-7, with 8 nucleotides matching TRBD2. There are 13 residues in the CDR3. The junction had 2 bases not matched to a gene; V was cut back by 6 bases and J by 1 base. Germline V gives CDR1 MNHNS, CDR2 SASEGT. The CDR3: CASSGGGSYEQYF. The CDR3 nucleotides are TGTGCCAGCAGCGGCGGGGGGTCCTACGAGCAGTACTTC.

V is TRBV6-1 and J is TRBJ1-5; D gene uncertain. The CDR3 length is 15 residues. V lost 3 bases, J lost 4 bases, and 13 bases lay in between. Germline V CDR1 and CDR2: MNHNS, SASEGT. The CDR3 is CASSDAGLRNQPQHF. CDR3 DNA sequence: TGTGCCAGCAGTGATGCCGGGTTGCGGAATCAGCCCCAGCATTTT.

The rearrangement joins TRBV18 to TRBJ2-7; D perhaps matches TRBD2 (5 bases). This CDR3 comprises 13 residues. Per germline, CDR1 KGHSH and CDR2 LQKENI. Deletions cut 6 bases from V and 1 base from J, with 10 bases between. CDR3 loop: CASSPRGSYEQYF. DNA of the CDR3: TGTGCCAGCTCCCCCCGAGGGTCCTACGAGCAGTACTTC.

J is TRBJ2-4 and V is TRBV29-1, with unresolved D. This CDR3 has 14 residues. Germline assignment: CDR1 SQVTM and CDR2 ANQGSEA. The V end was cut by 6 bases, the J end by 0 bases, with 12 bases between. The CDR3 is CSVQSLLAKNIQYF. The CDR3 bases are TGCAGCGTCCAATCACTGTTAGCCAAAAACATTCAGTACTTC.

V gene TRBV2 combines with J gene TRBJ2-6; D not certain. The CDR3 runs to 14 residues. Deletions cut 5 bases from V and 4 bases from J, with 9 bases between. Germline CDR1 SNHLY, CDR2 FYNNEI. As DNA, the CDR3 is TGTGCCAGCAGTTATCTAGGCGGGGCCAACGTCCTGACTTTC. Protein sequence: CASSYLGGANVLTF.

V and J are TRBV7-2 and TRBJ2-1, with TRBD2 matching 10 bases. V dropped 8 bases and J dropped 5; count of bases not matched to a gene: 9. There are 15 residues in the CDR3. In germline, CDR1 is SGHTA, CDR2 FQGNSA. The CDR3 region has the DNA TGTGCCAGCGGGCCAATAGCGGGGGGAAACAATGAGCAGTTCTTC. Protein product: CASGPIAGGNNEQFF.

The chain joins TRBV7-9 to TRBJ1-1; no clear D gene. V dropped 2 bases and J dropped 4 bases, with 17 bases sitting between them. This CDR3 contains 16 residues. In germline, CDR1 is SEHNR, CDR2 FQNEAQ (reference sequence). The CDR3 nucleotides are TGTGCCAGCAGCTTACGCGGAGGAGCGGGGAGCACTGAAGCTTTCTTT. It yields the protein CASSLRGGAGSTEAFF.

The chain couples TRBV5-4 to TRBJ2-3, with 7 bases that match TRBD1. This CDR3 has 18 residues. CDR1 and CDR2 from the germline V gene are SGHNT and YYREEE (reference sequence). The ends lost 2 bases at V and 0 bases at J; junction bases unmatched: 12. The CDR3 reads CASSFYRGYLTSTDTQYF. CDR3 nucleotides: TGTGCCAGCAGCTTTTACAGGGGTTACCTTACTAGCACAGATACGCAGTATTTT.

CDR3 DNA: TGTGCCAGCAGTTGGCAGCCAGGGATGGGAAACACCATATATTTT. It translates to CASSWQPGMGNTIYF. The V and J genes are TRBV6-5 and TRBJ1-3; D perhaps matches TRBD1 (5 bases). The CDR3 extends over 15 amino acids. Germline CDR1 MNHEY, CDR2 SVGAGI. Trimming took off 4 bases at V and 4 bases at J, with 14 bases between the two ends.

The chain has TRBV5-1 and TRBJ2-7; TRBD2 matches at 9 bases. The CDR3 is 15 amino acids. Germline assignment: CDR1 SGHRS and CDR2 YFSETQ. Trimming took 4 bases from V and 4 from J; bases not matched to a gene: 9. The DNA for the CDR3 is TGCGCCAGCAGCCATTCCTCTGCGGGGGGGTACGAGCAGTACTTC. It yields the protein CASSHSSAGGYEQYF.

This sequence joins TRBV27 and TRBJ2-5; 11 bases agree with TRBD2. J gave up 7 bases and V 5 bases, and 12 bases lay outside the gene matches. There are 16 residues in the CDR3. CDR1 MNHEY and CDR2 SMNVEV come from the germline V gene (reference sequence). Here the CDR3 reads CASSAIAGGLLGTQYF. The CDR3 DNA sequence: TGTGCCAGCAGTGCTATAGCGGGGGGGCTGTTAGGGACCCAGTACTTC.